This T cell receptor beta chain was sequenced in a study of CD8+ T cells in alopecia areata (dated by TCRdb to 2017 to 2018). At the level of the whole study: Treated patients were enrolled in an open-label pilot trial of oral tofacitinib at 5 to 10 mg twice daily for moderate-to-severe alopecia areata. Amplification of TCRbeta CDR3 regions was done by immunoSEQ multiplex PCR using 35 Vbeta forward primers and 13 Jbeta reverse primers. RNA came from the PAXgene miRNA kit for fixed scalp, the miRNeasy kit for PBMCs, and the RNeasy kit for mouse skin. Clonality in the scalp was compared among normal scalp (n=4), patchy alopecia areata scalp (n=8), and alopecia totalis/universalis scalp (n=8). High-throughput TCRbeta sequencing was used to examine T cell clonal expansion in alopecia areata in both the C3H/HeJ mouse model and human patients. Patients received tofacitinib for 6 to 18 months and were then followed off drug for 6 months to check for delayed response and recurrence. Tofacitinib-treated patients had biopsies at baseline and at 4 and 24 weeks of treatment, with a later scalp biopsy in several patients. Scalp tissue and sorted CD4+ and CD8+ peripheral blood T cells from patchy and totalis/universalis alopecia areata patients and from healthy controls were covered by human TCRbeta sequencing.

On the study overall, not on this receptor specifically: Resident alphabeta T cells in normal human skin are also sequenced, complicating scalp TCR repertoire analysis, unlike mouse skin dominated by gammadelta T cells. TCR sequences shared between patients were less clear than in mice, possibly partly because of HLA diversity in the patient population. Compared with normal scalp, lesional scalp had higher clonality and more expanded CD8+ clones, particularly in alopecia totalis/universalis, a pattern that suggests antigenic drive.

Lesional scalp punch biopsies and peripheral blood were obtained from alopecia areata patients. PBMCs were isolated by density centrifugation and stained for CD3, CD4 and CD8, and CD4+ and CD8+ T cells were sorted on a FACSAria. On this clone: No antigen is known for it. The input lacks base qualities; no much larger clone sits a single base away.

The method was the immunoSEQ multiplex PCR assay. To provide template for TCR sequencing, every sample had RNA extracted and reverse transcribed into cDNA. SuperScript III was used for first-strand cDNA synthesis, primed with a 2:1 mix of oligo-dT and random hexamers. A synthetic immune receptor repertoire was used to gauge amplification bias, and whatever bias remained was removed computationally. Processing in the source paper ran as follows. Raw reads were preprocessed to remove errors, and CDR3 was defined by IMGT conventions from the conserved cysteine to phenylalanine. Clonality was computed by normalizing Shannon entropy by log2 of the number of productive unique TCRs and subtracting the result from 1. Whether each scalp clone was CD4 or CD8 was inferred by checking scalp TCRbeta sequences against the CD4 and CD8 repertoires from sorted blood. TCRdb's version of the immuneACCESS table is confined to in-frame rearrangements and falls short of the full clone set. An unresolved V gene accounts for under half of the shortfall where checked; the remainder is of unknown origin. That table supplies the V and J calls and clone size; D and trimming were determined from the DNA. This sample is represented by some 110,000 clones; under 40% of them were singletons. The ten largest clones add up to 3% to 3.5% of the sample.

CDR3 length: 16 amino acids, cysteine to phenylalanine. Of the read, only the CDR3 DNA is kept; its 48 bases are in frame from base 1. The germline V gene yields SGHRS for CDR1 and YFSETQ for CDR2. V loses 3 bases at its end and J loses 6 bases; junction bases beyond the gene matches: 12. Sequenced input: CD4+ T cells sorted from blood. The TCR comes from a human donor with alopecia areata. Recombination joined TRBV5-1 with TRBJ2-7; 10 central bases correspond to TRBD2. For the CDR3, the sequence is CASSWGASGSMSEQYF. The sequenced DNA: TGCGCCAGCAGCTGGGGGGCTAGCGGGAGTATGAGCGAGCAGTACTTC.